The rows below give T cell receptor beta chains drawn from one sample of a study of blood T cells in healthy people across ages. TCRdb independently ran MiXCR on the 5' RACE reads; one entry per CDR3 protein. The table has around 870,000 distinct CDR3 sequences, 29% seen once. Sequenced: blood. All receptors come from a woman older than 75 in good health. Each CDR3 is given with its conserved first and last residue. A D gene is named only where the DNA matches it firmly. Clone size, where shown, is once, few, many, or a class for clones that have expanded.

clone size: few; J gene: TRBJ2-5; D gene: -; V gene: TRBV20-1; CDR3 length: 12; CDR3 protein: CSASPSQETQYF; CDR3 DNA: TGCAGTGCTAGTCCATCCCAAGAGACCCAGTACTTC
clone size: -; J gene: TRBJ2-5; D gene: -; V gene: TRBV20-1; CDR3 length: 14; CDR3 protein: CSARESTGQETQYF; CDR3 DNA: TGCAGTGCTAGAGAGTCGACAGGACAAGAGACCCAGTACTTC
clone size: few; J gene: TRBJ1-5; D gene: TRBD1; V gene: TRBV7-2; CDR3 length: 18; CDR3 protein: CASSSQPGQGCPSQPQHF; CDR3 DNA: TGTGCCAGCAGCTCACAACCGGGACAGGGGTGCCCAAGTCAGCCCCAGCATTTT
clone size: once; J gene: TRBJ2-1; D gene: TRBD2; V gene: TRBV6-1; CDR3 length: 15; CDR3 protein: CASSERLAGANEQFF; CDR3 DNA: TGTGCCAGCAGTGAACGGCTAGCGGGAGCCAATGAGCAGTTCTTC
clone size: many; J gene: TRBJ2-1; D gene: TRBD2; V gene: TRBV12-3/TRBV12-4; CDR3 length: 17; CDR3 protein: CASSQTSGVGSYNEQFF; CDR3 DNA: TGTGCCAGCAGCCAAACTAGCGGGGTGGGGTCCTACAATGAGCAGTTCTTC
clone size: many; J gene: TRBJ2-5; D gene: TRBD1; V gene: TRBV29-1; CDR3 length: 17; CDR3 protein: CSVATWGQGPLGETQYF; CDR3 DNA: TGCAGCGTTGCAACGTGGGGACAGGGGCCTCTCGGGGAGACCCAGTACTTC
clone size: -; J gene: TRBJ1-1; D gene: TRBD1; V gene: TRBV2; CDR3 length: 14; CDR3 protein: CASSRNRGRTEAFF; CDR3 DNA: TGTGCCAGCAGTAGAAACAGGGGTAGGACTGAAGCTTTCTTT
clone size: many; J gene: TRBJ1-2; D gene: -; V gene: TRBV9; CDR3 length: 14; CDR3 protein: CASSVVGTNYGYTF; CDR3 DNA: TGTGCCAGCAGCGTAGTGGGTACTAACTATGGCTACACCTTC
clone size: -; J gene: TRBJ2-2; D gene: -; V gene: TRBV5-1; CDR3 length: 15; CDR3 protein: CASSFGRQVAGELFF; CDR3 DNA: TGCGCCAGCAGCTTCGGGAGACAGGTGGCCGGGGAGCTGTTTTTT
clone size: few; J gene: TRBJ2-5; D gene: TRBD2; V gene: TRBV20-1; CDR3 length: 14; CDR3 protein: CSAVSSGGAGEQYF; CDR3 DNA: TGCAGTGCTGTGTCTAGCGGGGGGGCAGGTGAGCAGTACTTC
clone size: many; J gene: TRBJ2-5; D gene: TRBD2; V gene: TRBV7-2; CDR3 length: 19; CDR3 protein: CASSFSLGLAGGLGETQYF; CDR3 DNA: TGTGCCAGCAGCTTCTCCCTCGGACTAGCGGGGGGGCTGGGAGAGACCCAGTACTTC
clone size: -; J gene: TRBJ1-1; D gene: TRBD1; V gene: TRBV20-1; CDR3 length: 13; CDR3 protein: CSARNDRGSEAFF; CDR3 DNA: TGCAGTGCTAGAAATGACAGGGGTTCTGAAGCTTTCTTT
clone size: many; J gene: TRBJ1-1; D gene: -; V gene: TRBV27; CDR3 length: 14; CDR3 protein: CASRNRQLDTEAFF; CDR3 DNA: TGTGCCAGCAGGAATAGACAGCTGGACACTGAAGCTTTCTTT
clone size: many; J gene: TRBJ1-1; D gene: TRBD1; V gene: TRBV2; CDR3 length: 13; CDR3 protein: CASRTGGRGEAFF; CDR3 DNA: TGTGCCAGCAGGACAGGGGGCAGGGGTGAAGCTTTCTTT
clone size: few; J gene: TRBJ2-1; D gene: TRBD1; V gene: TRBV3-1; CDR3 length: 13; CDR3 protein: CASRGTGSNEQFF; CDR3 DNA: TGTGCCAGCAGGGGGACAGGGAGTAATGAGCAGTTCTTC
clone size: few; J gene: TRBJ2-6; D gene: -; V gene: TRBV18; CDR3 length: 16; CDR3 protein: CASSPNREAGANVLTF; CDR3 DNA: TGTGCCAGCTCACCAAACAGGGAAGCTGGGGCCAACGTCCTGACTTTC
clone size: few; J gene: TRBJ1-1; D gene: TRBD1; V gene: TRBV3-1; CDR3 length: 15; CDR3 protein: CASSQGDRVVTEAFF; CDR3 DNA: TGTGCCAGCAGCCAGGGGGACAGGGTGGTCACTGAAGCTTTCTTT
clone size: -; J gene: TRBJ1-1; D gene: -; V gene: TRBV3-1; CDR3 length: 17; CDR3 protein: CASSQLRGPRGNTEAFF; CDR3 DNA: TGTGCCAGCAGCCAATTAAGGGGACCGCGGGGGAACACTGAAGCTTTCTTT
clone size: many; J gene: TRBJ2-1; D gene: -; V gene: TRBV6-2/TRBV6-3; CDR3 length: 15; CDR3 protein: CASSYSQGPYNEQFF; CDR3 DNA: TGTGCCAGCAGTTATAGTCAGGGGCCCTACAATGAGCAGTTCTTC
clone size: -; J gene: TRBJ2-1; D gene: TRBD1; V gene: TRBV7-2; CDR3 length: 14; CDR3 protein: CASSSGQLYNEQFF; CDR3 DNA: TGTGCCAGCAGCTCGGGACAGCTCTACAATGAGCAGTTCTTC
clone size: many; J gene: TRBJ2-7; D gene: TRBD1; V gene: TRBV5-1; CDR3 length: 15; CDR3 protein: CASTIGTDIYYEQYF; CDR3 DNA: TGCGCCAGCACCATAGGGACAGACATATACTACGAGCAGTACTTC
clone size: many; J gene: TRBJ1-2; D gene: -; V gene: TRBV9; CDR3 length: 13; CDR3 protein: CASSVGAEIGYTF; CDR3 DNA: TGTGCCAGCAGCGTAGGGGCAGAGATTGGCTACACCTTC
clone size: many; J gene: TRBJ1-2; D gene: TRBD1; V gene: TRBV20-1; CDR3 length: 16; CDR3 protein: CSARFPPGQSNYGYTF; CDR3 DNA: TGCAGTGCTAGATTTCCGCCGGGACAGTCTAACTATGGCTACACCTTC
clone size: many; J gene: TRBJ2-7; D gene: TRBD2; V gene: TRBV20-1; CDR3 length: 16; CDR3 protein: CSATTPGLAGNYEQYF; CDR3 DNA: TGCAGTGCTACGACTCCGGGACTAGCGGGGAACTACGAGCAGTACTTC
clone size: few; J gene: TRBJ1-5; D gene: TRBD1; V gene: TRBV6-2/TRBV6-3; CDR3 length: 15; CDR3 protein: CASSYPARGYQPQHF; CDR3 DNA: TGTGCCAGCAGTTACCCTGCCAGGGGGTATCAGCCCCAGCATTTT
clone size: -; J gene: TRBJ2-1; D gene: TRBD2; V gene: TRBV12-3/TRBV12-4; CDR3 length: 17; CDR3 protein: CASSLGTAGGPLNEQFF; CDR3 DNA: TGTGCCAGCAGTTTAGGGACGGCGGGAGGGCCTCTCAATGAGCAGTTCTTC
clone size: few; J gene: TRBJ2-2; D gene: TRBD1; V gene: TRBV7-9; CDR3 length: 16; CDR3 protein: CASSSRTGGGTGELFF; CDR3 DNA: TGTGCCAGCAGCTCCCGGACAGGGGGCGGCACCGGGGAGCTGTTTTTT
clone size: few; J gene: TRBJ2-5; D gene: TRBD1; V gene: TRBV20-1; CDR3 length: 15; CDR3 protein: CSAREHRGRSETQYF; CDR3 DNA: TGCAGTGCTAGAGAACACAGGGGGAGGTCAGAGACCCAGTACTTC
clone size: few; J gene: TRBJ1-1; D gene: -; V gene: TRBV6-1; CDR3 length: 13; CDR3 protein: CASSRKLNTEAFF; CDR3 DNA: TGTGCCAGCTCTAGGAAATTGAACACTGAAGCTTTCTTT
clone size: few; J gene: TRBJ1-4; D gene: -; V gene: TRBV20-1; CDR3 length: 15; CDR3 protein: CSARRGSRANEKLFF; CDR3 DNA: TGCAGTGCTAGGAGGGGGTCGCGAGCTAATGAAAAACTGTTTTTT
clone size: -; J gene: TRBJ2-3; D gene: -; V gene: TRBV5-1; CDR3 length: 16; CDR3 protein: CASSLTGAGSPDTQYF; CDR3 DNA: TGCGCCAGCAGCTTAACCGGGGCCGGGAGCCCAGATACGCAGTATTTT
clone size: many; J gene: TRBJ2-3; D gene: -; V gene: TRBV7-2; CDR3 length: 12; CDR3 protein: CASSPLGGTQYF; CDR3 DNA: TGTGCCAGCAGCCCGTTGGGTGGGACGCAGTATTTT
clone size: few; J gene: TRBJ1-1; D gene: TRBD1; V gene: TRBV6-6; CDR3 length: 15; CDR3 protein: CASSYPGQGIFEAFF; CDR3 DNA: TGTGCCAGCAGTTACCCCGGACAGGGGATTTTTGAAGCTTTCTTT
clone size: many; J gene: TRBJ2-5; D gene: -; V gene: TRBV30; CDR3 length: 12; CDR3 protein: CAWSASRETQYF; CDR3 DNA: TGTGCCTGGAGTGCTTCTCGCGAGACCCAGTACTTC
clone size: -; J gene: TRBJ2-2; D gene: -; V gene: TRBV7-2; CDR3 length: 14; CDR3 protein: CASSPRQGGGELFF; CDR3 DNA: TGTGCCAGCAGCCCCCGCCAGGGTGGCGGGGAGCTGTTTTTT
clone size: few; J gene: TRBJ2-2; D gene: -; V gene: TRBV30; CDR3 length: 14; CDR3 protein: CAWRARTNTGELFF; CDR3 DNA: TGTGCCTGGAGGGCGAGAACGAACACCGGGGAGCTGTTTTTT
clone size: many; J gene: TRBJ2-7; D gene: -; V gene: TRBV6-5; CDR3 length: 13; CDR3 protein: CASSYQGGYEQYF; CDR3 DNA: TGTGCCAGCAGTTACCAGGGTGGGTACGAGCAGTACTTC
clone size: many; J gene: TRBJ2-6; D gene: -; V gene: TRBV2; CDR3 length: 15; CDR3 protein: CASSDRSSGANVLTF; CDR3 DNA: TGTGCCAGCAGTGATAGGTCGTCTGGGGCCAACGTCCTGACTTTC
clone size: -; J gene: TRBJ1-2; D gene: -; V gene: TRBV28; CDR3 length: 13; CDR3 protein: CASVQGRDYGYTF; CDR3 DNA: TGTGCCAGCGTTCAGGGTAGGGACTATGGCTACACCTTC
clone size: many; J gene: TRBJ2-5; D gene: -; V gene: TRBV7-2; CDR3 length: 14; CDR3 protein: CASSSTRGQETQYF; CDR3 DNA: TGTGCCAGCAGCTCAACCAGGGGACAAGAGACCCAGTACTTC
clone size: few; J gene: TRBJ2-5; D gene: TRBD2; V gene: TRBV27; CDR3 length: 17; CDR3 protein: CASSSYNIAGIMETQYF; CDR3 DNA: TGTGCCAGCAGTTCTTATAACATAGCGGGGATCATGGAGACCCAGTACTTC
clone size: -; J gene: TRBJ1-4; D gene: -; V gene: TRBV27; CDR3 length: 17; CDR3 protein: CASSPLGQSATNEKLFF; CDR3 DNA: TGTGCCAGCAGCCCTCTCGGACAGTCGGCAACTAATGAAAAACTGTTTTTT
clone size: many; J gene: TRBJ2-5; D gene: -; V gene: TRBV7-9; CDR3 length: 15; CDR3 protein: CASSLGLVGSETQYF; CDR3 DNA: TGTGCCAGCAGCTTAGGCCTTGTGGGGTCGGAGACCCAGTACTTC
clone size: -; J gene: TRBJ2-2; D gene: TRBD1; V gene: TRBV7-9; CDR3 length: 18; CDR3 protein: CASSFPFRTGGVTGELFF; CDR3 DNA: TGTGCCAGCAGCTTTCCTTTTAGGACAGGGGGCGTCACCGGGGAGCTGTTTTTT
clone size: many; J gene: TRBJ1-5; D gene: -; V gene: TRBV7-9; CDR3 length: 14; CDR3 protein: CASSLAGANQPQHF; CDR3 DNA: TGTGCCAGCAGCTTGGCAGGGGCCAATCAGCCCCAGCATTTT
clone size: many; J gene: TRBJ2-4; D gene: TRBD2; V gene: TRBV10-1; CDR3 length: 14; CDR3 protein: CASSERDYAAIQYF; CDR3 DNA: TGCGCCAGCAGTGAGAGGGACTACGCGGCCATTCAGTACTTC
clone size: -; J gene: TRBJ2-2; D gene: TRBD2; V gene: TRBV20-1; CDR3 length: 13; CDR3 protein: CSARGGNTRELFF; CDR3 DNA: TGCAGTGCTCGCGGGGGGAACACCAGGGAGCTGTTTTTT
clone size: many; J gene: TRBJ2-6; D gene: -; V gene: TRBV6-2/TRBV6-3; CDR3 length: 16; CDR3 protein: CASSPETLYGANVLTF; CDR3 DNA: TGTGCCAGCAGCCCCGAGACCTTGTATGGGGCCAACGTCCTGACTTTC
clone size: -; J gene: TRBJ1-4; D gene: -; V gene: TRBV11-2; CDR3 length: 15; CDR3 protein: CASSFEQASPKKLFF; CDR3 DNA: TGTGCCAGCAGCTTCGAGCAAGCCTCCCCTAAAAAACTGTTTTTT
clone size: many; J gene: TRBJ2-1; D gene: TRBD1; V gene: TRBV7-2; CDR3 length: 18; CDR3 protein: CASSFGTGTHRHYNEQFF; CDR3 DNA: TGTGCCAGCAGCTTCGGGACAGGGACTCACCGACACTACAATGAGCAGTTCTTC
clone size: many; J gene: TRBJ2-5; D gene: TRBD2; V gene: TRBV20-1; CDR3 length: 14; CDR3 protein: CSASREGGQETQYF; CDR3 DNA: TGCAGTGCTAGCCGCGAGGGAGGGCAAGAGACCCAGTACTTC